The present entry profiles one T cell receptor beta chain with its context. This sample stems from a study of T cells in tumors after PD-1 blockade. Germline-derived CDR1 and CDR2 are LNHDA and SQIVND (reference sequence). The length of the CDR3 is 13 residues. Trimming removed 5 bases at V and 6 bases at J, with 11 bases between. Measured with immunoSEQ multiplex PCR; TCRdb has only the in-frame clones, and not every one. The table includes about 5,800 clones, around 83% detected once. Source: PBMCs, taken after anti-PD-1 therapy. This TCR derives from a human donor with advanced basal cell or squamous cell carcinoma (not recorded which). V and J are TRBV19 and TRBJ1-5; D gene ambiguous. The CDR3 is CASSAADGQPQHF. As DNA, the CDR3 is TGTGCCAGTAGTGCGGCGGACGGTCAGCCCCAGCATTTT.